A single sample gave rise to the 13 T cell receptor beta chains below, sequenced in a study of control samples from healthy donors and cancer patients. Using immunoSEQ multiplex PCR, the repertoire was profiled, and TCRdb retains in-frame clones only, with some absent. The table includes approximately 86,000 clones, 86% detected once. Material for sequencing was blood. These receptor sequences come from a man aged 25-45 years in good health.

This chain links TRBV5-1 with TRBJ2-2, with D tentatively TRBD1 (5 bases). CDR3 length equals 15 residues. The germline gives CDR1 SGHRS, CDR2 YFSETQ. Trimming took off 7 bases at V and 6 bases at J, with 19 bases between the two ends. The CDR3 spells CASGPRQLGSGELFF. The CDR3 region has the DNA TGCGCCAGCGGGCCTCGACAGCTCGGGTCCGGGGAGCTGTTTTTT.

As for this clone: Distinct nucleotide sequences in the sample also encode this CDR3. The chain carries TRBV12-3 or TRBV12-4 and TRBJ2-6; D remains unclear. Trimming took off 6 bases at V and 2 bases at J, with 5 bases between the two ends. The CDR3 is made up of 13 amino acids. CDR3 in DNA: TGTGCCAGCAGCCTCGCTGGGGCCAACGTCCTGACTTTC. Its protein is CASSLAGANVLTF.

The DNA of the CDR3 is TGTGCCTGGGAACAAGACAGGGGGACGCGCTACACCTTC. Protein: CAWEQDRGTRYTF. The J gene is TRBJ1-2, the V gene TRBV30, with 9 bases identical to TRBD1. CDR1 and CDR2 (germline): GTSNPN, SVGIG (reference sequence). The CDR3 covers 13 residues. With V trimmed by 5 bases and J by 9 bases, 10 bases remained unmatched.

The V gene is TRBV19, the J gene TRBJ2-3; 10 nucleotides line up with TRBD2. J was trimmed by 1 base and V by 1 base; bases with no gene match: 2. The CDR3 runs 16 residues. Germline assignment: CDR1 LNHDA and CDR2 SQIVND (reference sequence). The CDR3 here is CASSIGTSGGTDTQYF. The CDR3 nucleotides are TGTGCCAGTAGTATAGGTACTAGCGGGGGCACAGATACGCAGTATTTT.

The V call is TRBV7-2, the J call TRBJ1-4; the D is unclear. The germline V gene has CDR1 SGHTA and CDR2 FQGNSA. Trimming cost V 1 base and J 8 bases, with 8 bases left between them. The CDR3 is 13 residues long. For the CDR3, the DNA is TGTGCCAGCAGCTTAGTAGGATACGAAAAACTGTTTTTT. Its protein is CASSLVGYEKLFF.

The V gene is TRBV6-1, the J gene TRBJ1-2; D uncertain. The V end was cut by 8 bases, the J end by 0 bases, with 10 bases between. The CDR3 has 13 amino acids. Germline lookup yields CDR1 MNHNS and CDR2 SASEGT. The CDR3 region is CASQVASNYGYTF. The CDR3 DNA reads TGTGCCAGCCAGGTCGCGTCTAACTATGGCTACACCTTC.

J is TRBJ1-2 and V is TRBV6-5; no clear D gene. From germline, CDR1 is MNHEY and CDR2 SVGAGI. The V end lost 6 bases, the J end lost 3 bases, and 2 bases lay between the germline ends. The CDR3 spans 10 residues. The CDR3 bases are TGTGCCAGCAGCGACTATGGCTACACCTTC. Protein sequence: CASSDYGYTF.

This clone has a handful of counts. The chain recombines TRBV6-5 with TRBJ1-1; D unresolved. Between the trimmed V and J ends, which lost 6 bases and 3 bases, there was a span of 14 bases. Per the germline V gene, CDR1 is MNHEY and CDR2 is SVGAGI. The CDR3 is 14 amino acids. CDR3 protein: CASRTPERYTEAFF. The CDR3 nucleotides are TGTGCCAGCAGGACACCGGAAAGGTACACTGAAGCTTTCTTT.

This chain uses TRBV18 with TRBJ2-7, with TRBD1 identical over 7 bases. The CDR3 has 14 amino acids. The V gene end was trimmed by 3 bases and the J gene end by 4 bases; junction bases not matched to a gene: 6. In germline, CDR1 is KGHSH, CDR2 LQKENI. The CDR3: CASSPPGQTYEQYF. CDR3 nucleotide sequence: TGTGCCAGCTCACCCCCGGGACAGACATACGAGCAGTACTTC.

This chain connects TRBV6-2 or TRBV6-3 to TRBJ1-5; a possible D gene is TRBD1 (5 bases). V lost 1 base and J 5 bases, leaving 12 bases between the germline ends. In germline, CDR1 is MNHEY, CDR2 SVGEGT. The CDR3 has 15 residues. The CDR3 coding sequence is TGTGCCAGCAGTTACTGGACCGTAGGGGATCAGCCCCAGCATTTT. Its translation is CASSYWTVGDQPQHF.

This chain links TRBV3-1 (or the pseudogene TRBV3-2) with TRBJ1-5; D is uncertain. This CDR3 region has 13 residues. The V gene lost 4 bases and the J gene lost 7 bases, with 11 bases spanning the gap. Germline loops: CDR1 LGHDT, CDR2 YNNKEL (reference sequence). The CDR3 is CASSLRVEQPQHF. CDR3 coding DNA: TGTGCCAGCAGCCTCCGCGTGGAACAGCCCCAGCATTTT.

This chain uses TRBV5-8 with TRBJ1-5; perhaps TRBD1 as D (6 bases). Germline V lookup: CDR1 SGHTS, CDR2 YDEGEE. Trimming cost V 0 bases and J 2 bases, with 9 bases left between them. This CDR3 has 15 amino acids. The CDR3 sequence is CASSLGGAGNQPQHF. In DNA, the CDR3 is TGTGCCAGCAGCTTGGGGGGGGCTGGCAATCAGCCCCAGCATTTT.

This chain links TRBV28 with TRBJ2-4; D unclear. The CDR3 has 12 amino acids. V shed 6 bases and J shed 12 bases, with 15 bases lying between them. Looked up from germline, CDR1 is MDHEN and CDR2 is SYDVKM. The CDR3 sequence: CASSLSERYQYF. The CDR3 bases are TGTGCCAGCAGCCTTTCTGAGAGGTATCAGTACTTC.